A selection of T cell receptor beta chains follows, all from one sample in a study of T cell responses to AZD1222 COVID-19 vaccine. The data were produced by immunoSEQ multiplex PCR, yet TCRdb's version contains in-frame clones alone and is incomplete. The sample contains 150,000 or so clones, almost 90% of which appear only once. The specimen was peripheral blood, collected on day 0 of AZD1222 vaccination. The receptors derive from an adult in good health. CDR3s include the opening cysteine and the closing phenylalanine or tryptophan. D genes are given only for firm matches. Rows may omit the clone size; those that give it use once, few, many or a size class.

V gene	J gene	D gene	clone size	CDR3 protein	CDR3 DNA
TRBV5-1	TRBJ2-1	TRBD1	.	CASSLGQGYEQFF	TGCGCCAGCAGCTTGGGACAGGGGTATGAGCAGTTCTTC
TRBV10-3	TRBJ2-2	.	.	CAINERGPGTGELFF	TGTGCCATCAATGAACGGGGACCGGGCACCGGGGAGCTGTTTTTT
TRBV11-2	TRBJ2-7	TRBD2	.	CASSLDQGTSGWSYEQYF	TGTGCCAGCAGCTTAGATCAGGGGACTAGCGGGTGGTCCTACGAGCAGTACTTC
TRBV29-1	TRBJ1-1	.	.	CSILRAGNKNTEAFF	TGCAGCATACTCCGGGCAGGGAATAAGAACACTGAAGCTTTCTTT
TRBV4-3	TRBJ1-5	.	.	CASSQDGRENQPQHF	TGCGCCAGCAGCCAAGATGGCAGGGAAAATCAGCCCCAGCATTTT
TRBV5-1	TRBJ1-1	.	.	CASRGTAGSTEAFF	TGCGCCAGCAGAGGAACGGCGGGGAGCACTGAAGCTTTCTTT
TRBV5-6	TRBJ1-2	.	.	CASSLPGSDGYTF	TGTGCCAGCAGCCTGCCGGGGAGCGATGGCTACACCTTC
TRBV18	TRBJ2-2	.	.	CASSPPGGELFF	TGTGCCAGCTCACCACCGGGCGGGGAGCTGTTTTTT
TRBV6-1	TRBJ1-2	.	.	CASSERQRSSGYTF	TGTGCCAGCAGTGAAAGACAGCGAAGCAGTGGCTACACCTTC
TRBV19	TRBJ2-1	.	.	CATAKGDPETEQFF	TGTGCCACGGCCAAGGGAGATCCGGAAACTGAGCAGTTCTTC
TRBV7-6	TRBJ2-2	TRBD2	few	CASSFASGGAGELFF	TGTGCCAGCAGCTTCGCTAGCGGGGGCGCCGGGGAGCTGTTTTTT
TRBV4-3	TRBJ2-7	TRBD1	few	CASSQGAGTGGYEQYF	TGCGCCAGCAGCCAAGGGGCAGGGACAGGGGGCTACGAGCAGTACTTC
TRBV4-3	TRBJ1-3	.	.	CASSQDLRQAGNTIYF	TGCGCCAGCAGCCAAGATCTCCGACAGGCTGGAAACACCATATATTTT
TRBV2	TRBJ1-6	.	.	CASDRDLGSSPLHF	TGTGCCAGCGACCGGGACTTAGGTAGTTCACCCCTCCACTTT
TRBV11-3	TRBJ1-2	.	.	CASSLNRARYTF	TGTGCCAGCAGCTTGAACCGGGCGCGCTACACCTTC
TRBV7-6	TRBJ2-1	.	.	CASSLTGGEDNEQFF	TGTGCCAGCAGCTTAACTGGGGGCGAGGACAATGAGCAGTTCTTC
TRBV19	TRBJ2-6	.	.	CASSPDIRSGANVLTF	TGTGCCAGTAGTCCTGACATCCGCTCTGGGGCCAACGTCCTGACTTTC
TRBV5-1	TRBJ1-2	TRBD1	.	CASSETGGYGYTF	TGCGCCAGCAGCGAAACAGGGGGATATGGCTACACCTTC
TRBV27	TRBJ2-7	TRBD2	once	CASRDDLAGWPYEQYF	TGTGCCAGCAGGGATGACCTAGCGGGATGGCCCTACGAGCAGTACTTC
TRBV11-1	TRBJ1-4	.	.	CASSRAGRGEKLFF	TGTGCCAGCAGCCGCGCAGGGCGCGGTGAAAAACTGTTTTTT
TRBV28	TRBJ2-7	TRBD1	.	CARKTAESRGRFVYEQYF	TGTGCCAGAAAAACCGCCGAGAGCAGGGGGCGTTTCGTCTACGAGCAGTACTTC
TRBV14	TRBJ2-3	TRBD2	.	CASSPRSLLAGFTDTQYF	TGTGCCAGCAGTCCAAGGTCCTTACTAGCGGGGTTCACAGATACGCAGTATTTT
TRBV27	TRBJ2-6	.	.	CASSLVGSSGANVLTF	TGTGCCAGCAGTTTGGTTGGGAGCTCTGGGGCCAACGTCCTGACTTTC
TRBV23-1	TRBJ2-5	.	.	CASSLTGGETQYF	TGCGCCAGCAGCCTTACCGGGGGAGAGACCCAGTACTTC
TRBV7-2	TRBJ1-1	.	.	CASSLWAGLTEAFF	TGTGCCAGCAGCTTATGGGCAGGGTTGACTGAAGCTTTCTTT
TRBV5-4	TRBJ2-1	.	.	CASSLDYTGSLGNEQFF	TGTGCCAGCAGCTTGGATTATACGGGGTCACTTGGCAATGAGCAGTTCTTC
TRBV27	TRBJ1-3	.	.	CASSIQQGPGNTIYF	TGTGCCAGCAGTATACAACAGGGACCTGGAAACACCATATATTTT
TRBV12-3/TRBV12-4	TRBJ2-5	.	.	CASRVTAEETQYF	TGTGCCAGCAGGGTAACAGCGGAAGAGACCCAGTACTTC
TRBV28	TRBJ1-1	.	.	CASTPQSSWGTEAFF	TGTGCCAGCACCCCACAGTCCTCTTGGGGGACTGAAGCTTTCTTT
TRBV6-4	TRBJ1-3	.	once	CASKPEPFSGNTIYF	TGTGCCAGCAAGCCGGAACCCTTCTCTGGAAACACCATATATTTT
TRBV28	TRBJ1-1	.	.	CASSLGQEDTEAFF	TGTGCCAGCAGTTTGGGCCAGGAGGACACTGAAGCTTTCTTT
TRBV3-1/TRBV3-2	TRBJ1-5	.	few	CASSVGLLCNQPQHF	TGTGCCAGCAGCGTGGGGCTACTGTGCAATCAGCCCCAGCATTTT
TRBV11-2	TRBJ1-5	.	once	CASSLDGTANQPQHF	TGTGCCAGCAGCTTAGATGGGACGGCAAATCAGCCCCAGCATTTT
TRBV29-1	TRBJ1-2	.	.	CSVERGRSDGYTF	TGCAGCGTTGAACGCGGGAGGTCAGATGGCTACACCTTC
TRBV29-1	TRBJ2-7	.	.	CSVGGGALSYEQYF	TGCAGCGTGGGAGGGGGGGCCCTCTCCTACGAGCAGTACTTC
TRBV6-5	TRBJ1-6	.	once	CASSYSLEQDNSPLHF	TGTGCCAGCAGTTACTCGTTGGAGCAGGATAATTCACCCCTCCACTTT
TRBV6-5	TRBJ1-5	TRBD1	.	CASRHPGGYNQPQHF	TGTGCCAGCCGCCATCCAGGGGGTTACAATCAGCCCCAGCATTTT
TRBV5-1	TRBJ2-5	.	.	CASSLNSETQYF	TGCGCCAGCAGCTTGAATTCCGAGACCCAGTACTTC
TRBV7-3	TRBJ1-1	TRBD1	.	CASSLGGTDEAFF	TGTGCCAGCAGCTTGGGGGGGACAGATGAAGCTTTCTTT
TRBV19	TRBJ1-5	.	.	CASQYMGYSNQPQHF	TGTGCCAGTCAATATATGGGATATAGCAATCAGCCCCAGCATTTT
TRBV6-2/TRBV6-3	TRBJ2-1	.	.	CASSPLIAGSGEQFF	TGTGCCAGCAGTCCCCTCATTGCGGGGTCGGGTGAGCAGTTCTTC
TRBV7-2	TRBJ1-5	.	.	CASSLAGLSNQPQHF	TGTGCCAGCAGCTTGGCGGGCCTCAGCAATCAGCCCCAGCATTTT
TRBV6-2/TRBV6-3	TRBJ1-4	.	.	CASSSRDTRMSTNEKLFF	TGTGCCAGCAGTTCCCGGGACACCAGAATGTCAACTAATGAAAAACTGTTTTTT
TRBV9	TRBJ2-7	.	once	CASSGQMSGYEQYF	TGTGCCAGCAGCGGCCAAATGAGCGGGTACGAGCAGTACTTC
TRBV6-5	TRBJ2-5	.	.	CASSSSWGYQETQYF	TGTGCCAGCAGTTCAAGCTGGGGGTACCAAGAGACCCAGTACTTC
TRBV10-3	TRBJ1-6	TRBD1	.	CAIQGKSGTENSPLHF	TGTGCCATCCAGGGGAAGAGTGGGACAGAAAATTCACCCCTCCACTTT
TRBV7-2	TRBJ2-6	TRBD1	.	CASSSGGRAGANVLTF	TGTGCCAGCAGCTCAGGGGGCAGGGCCGGGGCCAACGTCCTGACTTTC
TRBV7-6	TRBJ1-5	.	.	CASSPGVYSNQPQHF	TGTGCCAGCAGCCCCGGGGTATATAGCAATCAGCCCCAGCATTTT
TRBV4-3	TRBJ2-7	.	.	CASSQDLLGGEQYF	TGCGCCAGCAGCCAAGATCTATTGGGGGGCGAGCAGTACTTC
TRBV24-1	TRBJ2-2	.	once	CATSGVVSKTGNTGELFF	TGTGCCACCAGTGGAGTGGTATCGAAGACCGGGAACACCGGGGAGCTGTTTTTT
TRBV19	TRBJ1-5	TRBD1	.	CALGTGPGQPQHF	TGTGCCCTGGGGACAGGGCCGGGGCAGCCCCAGCATTTT
TRBV5-1	TRBJ1-2	.	once	CASSLNSQSGYGYTF	TGCGCCAGCAGCTTGAATTCGCAATCGGGCTATGGCTACACCTTC
TRBV28	TRBJ2-7	TRBD2	.	CASRPGTSGDYEQYF	TGTGCCAGCAGACCCGGGACTAGCGGAGACTACGAGCAGTACTTC